The clone carrying this TCR beta chain was seen ten or more times. Its cognate antigen is unknown. Germline CDR1 and CDR2: DFQATT and SNEGSKA (reference sequence). The CDR3 has 14 amino acids. Trimming shortened V by 1 base and J by 3 bases, and 12 bases separated the two germline ends. TCRdb ran MiXCR on the RT-PCR reads and lists one entry per CDR3 protein. Among over 450,000 distinct CDR3 sequences listed, roughly 13% were seen once. The sample is drawn from a study of response to subunit inactivated influenza vaccine. Overall study results and limits: The authors suggested that every seasonal influenza vaccination recruits few new T cells.

Material: PBMCs from blood, obtained roughly 47 days after vaccination. The chain recombines TRBV20-1 with TRBJ1-2, with D possibly matching TRBD1 (6 bases). The source of this sequence is a man aged 45-65 years who received an inactivated influenza vaccine. The CDR3 coding sequence is TGCAGTGCTAGAGTGGGGGGGGCATACTATGGCTACACCTTC. As protein: CSARVGGAYYGYTF.